The 10 T cell receptor beta chains reported below all come from one sample, sequenced in a study of T cell changes during pregnancy in multiple sclerosis. Some clones are missing from TCRdb's copy, which holds only in-frame ones; the method was immunoSEQ multiplex PCR. Here the sample spans tens of thousands of clones, approximately 96% being singletons. The starting material was CD8+ T cells from peripheral blood mononuclear cells, obtained after pregnancy. The receptors stem from a female donor with multiple sclerosis, enrolled in a pregnancy study.

The chain employs TRBV10-2 and TRBJ2-1, with 9 bases aligning to TRBD1. Germline V gives CDR1 WSHSY, CDR2 SAAADI. The CDR3 totals 16 residues. The J segment lost 2 bases and the V segment lost 9 bases, leaving 11 bases of the junction unmatched. The CDR3 bases are TGCGCCAGTCGGTCTCTGACAGGGGGAGCCTACAATGAGCAGTTCTTC. Protein: CASRSLTGGAYNEQFF.

This chain connects TRBV14 to TRBJ2-7; unclear D gene. Trimming left V 1 base short and J 6 bases short, with 10 bases between. The CDR3 contains 13 residues. Germline V CDR1 and CDR2: SGHDN, FVKESK. The CDR3 sequence: CASSQGSSVEQYF. CDR3 bases: TGTGCCAGCAGCCAAGGAAGCAGCGTCGAGCAGTACTTC.

V and J are TRBV28 and TRBJ2-7; D ambiguous. The CDR3 contains 11 residues. V lost 10 bases and J lost 0, with 7 bases in between. The germline gives CDR1 MDHEN, CDR2 SYDVKM. CDR3 DNA: TGTGCCACACGCAGCTCCTACGAGCAGTACTTC. Encoded protein: CATRSSYEQYF.

This chain connects TRBV28 to TRBJ1-1; 10 bases are a match to TRBD1. V gave up 3 bases and J gave up 5 bases; unmatched junction bases: 6. The germline gives CDR1 MDHEN, CDR2 SYDVKM. The CDR3 has 15 amino acids. CDR3 amino acids: CASSFLDRGDTEAFF. Written as DNA, the CDR3 is TGTGCCAGCAGTTTTTTGGACAGGGGGGATACTGAAGCTTTCTTT. The full variable domain, completed using reference TRBV28 and TRBJ1-1, is DVKVTQSSRYLVKRTGEKVFLECVQDMDHENMFWYRQDPGLGLRLIYFSYDVKMKEKGDIPEGYSVSREKKERFSLILESASTNQTSMYLCASSFLDRGDTEAFFGQGTRLTVV.

This chain links TRBV28 with TRBJ1-3; D gene uncertain. CDR3 length: 15 residues. V was trimmed by 3 bases and J by 0 bases, leaving 9 bases between them. Germline-derived CDR1 and CDR2 are MDHEN and SYDVKM. The CDR3: CASSFRGISGNTIYF. The CDR3 DNA is TGTGCCAGCAGTTTTAGAGGGATCTCTGGAAACACCATATATTTT.

The rearrangement joins TRBV5-4 to TRBJ2-3; TRBD2 might be the D (6 bases). CDR3 length: 12 residues. In germline, CDR1 is SGHNT, CDR2 YYREEE (reference sequence). The V end lost 4 bases, the J end lost 10 bases, and 13 bases lay between the germline ends. CDR3 loop: CASSGDSRPQYF. The CDR3 region has the DNA TGTGCCAGCAGCGGGGACTCCCGACCGCAGTATTTT.

This chain joins TRBV6-5 and TRBJ2-1, with TRBD2 matching 11 bases. CDR3 length: 11 amino acids. The germline V gene has CDR1 MNHEY and CDR2 SVGAGI. The junction had 0 bases not matched to a gene; V was cut back by 8 bases and J by 9 bases. The CDR3 is CASLAGGEQFF. Here the CDR3 DNA reads TGTGCCAGCCTAGCGGGGGGTGAGCAGTTCTTC.

In its sample, this clone was seen once. The chain combines TRBV27 with TRBJ2-3; 10 bases align to TRBD2. Looked up from germline, CDR1 is MNHEY and CDR2 is SMNVEV (reference sequence). V gave up 0 bases and J gave up 7 bases; unmatched junction bases: 7. CDR3 size: 16 residues. In DNA form, the CDR3 reads TGTGCCAGCAGTTTATCGCCTAGCGGGAGTGTTAATACGCAGTATTTT. This sequence encodes CASSLSPSGSVNTQYF.

The rearrangement uses TRBV27 and TRBJ2-3; the match to TRBD2 covers 12 bases. Trimming removed 2 bases from V and 2 bases from J; junction bases left unmatched: 5. This CDR3 spans 17 amino acids. Germline CDR1 reads MNHEY; CDR2 reads SMNVEV (reference sequence). In nucleotides, the CDR3 is TGTGCCAGCAGTTTACTCGGACTAGCGGGATCCACAGATACGCAGTATTTT. It codes for CASSLLGLAGSTDTQYF.

The rearrangement uses TRBV28 and TRBJ1-1; D ambiguous. There are 13 residues in the CDR3. The germline V gene encodes CDR1 MDHEN and CDR2 SYDVKM. V was trimmed by 3 bases and J by 6 bases, leaving 11 bases between them. The CDR3: CASSFDRGAEAFF. DNA of the CDR3: TGTGCCAGCAGTTTCGATCGAGGCGCTGAAGCTTTCTTT.